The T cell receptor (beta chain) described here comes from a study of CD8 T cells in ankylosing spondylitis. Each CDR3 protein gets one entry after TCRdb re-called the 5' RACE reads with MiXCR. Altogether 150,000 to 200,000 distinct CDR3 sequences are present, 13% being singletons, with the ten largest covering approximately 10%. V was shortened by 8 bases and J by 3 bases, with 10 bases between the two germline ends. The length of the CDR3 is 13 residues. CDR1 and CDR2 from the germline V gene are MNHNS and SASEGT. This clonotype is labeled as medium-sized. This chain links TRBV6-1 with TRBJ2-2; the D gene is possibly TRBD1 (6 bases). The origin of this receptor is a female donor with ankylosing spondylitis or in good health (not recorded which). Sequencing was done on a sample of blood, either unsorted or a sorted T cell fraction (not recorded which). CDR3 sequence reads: CASEEGDTGELFF. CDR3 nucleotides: TGTGCCAGCGAAGAGGGGGACACCGGGGAGCTGTTTTTT.